This entry features one T cell receptor beta chain sequence. The germline CDR1 and CDR2 sequences are GTSNPN and SVGIG (reference sequence). V shed 2 bases, J shed 2 bases, and the junction held 8 bases outside the gene matches. The CDR3 is 15 residues long. The record originates from a study of CD8 T cells in Susac syndrome. TCR beta from blood CD8+ and CD4+ T cells was sequenced. The study used treatment-naive patients who had stable or active relapsing-remitting disease as multiple sclerosis controls. TEMRA cells were FACS-enriched and CD8+ and CD4+ T cells negatively isolated. Roughly 0.45 to 1 ug RNA was reverse transcribed with random hexamers. TCRdb recomputed calls from the immunoSEQ multiplex PCR reads with MiXCR, one row per CDR3 protein. The table includes a few hundred thousand distinct CDR3 sequences, roughly 94% detected once.

Material: CD4+ T cells from PBMCs. The chain recombines TRBV30 with TRBJ1-1, with 7 bases fitting TRBD1. This clonotype was obtained from a human donor with multiple sclerosis. The CDR3 coding sequence is TGTGCCTGGAGTTCCCCTACAGGGGCTAACACTGAAGCTTTCTTT. Translation gives CAWSSPTGANTEAFF.